The 6 T cell receptor beta chains reported below all come from one sample, sequenced in a study of blood T cells in healthy people across ages. Next came a second PCR, run for about 7 to 12 cycles, which used a sample-barcoded 5' primer along with a J-beta primer mix. TCRdb reanalysed the 5' RACE reads using MiXCR and keeps one entry per CDR3 protein. The sample holds approximately 700,000 distinct CDR3 sequences, about 34% seen once. The sample was blood. These TCRs come from a woman older than 75 in good health.

The chain uses TRBV28 and TRBJ1-5, with TRBD1 as a possible D gene (5 bases). In germline, CDR1 is MDHEN, CDR2 SYDVKM. This CDR3 contains 14 residues. Trimming pared 2 bases from V and 3 bases from J, leaving 8 bases between. CDR3 sequence (DNA): TGTGCCAGCAGTTTACGACAGCCCAATCAGCCCCAGCATTTT. This sequence encodes CASSLRQPNQPQHF.

Many counts were recorded for this clonotype. The gene calls are TRBV2 and TRBJ1-2, with D tentatively TRBD1 (5 bases). Trimming shortened V by 4 bases and J by 7 bases, and 10 bases separated the two germline ends. CDR3 size: 12 residues. Germline CDR1 reads SNHLY; CDR2 reads FYNNEI. The CDR3 DNA is TGTGCCAGCAGTGGGGACGGCTTTGGCTACACCTTC. Translated: CASSGDGFGYTF.

The sample holds many counts of this clonotype. The rearrangement uses TRBV7-6 and TRBJ2-5, with 13 bases lining up with TRBD2. V was pared by 4 bases and J by 1 base, with 3 bases of the junction left unmatched. From germline, CDR1 is SGHVS and CDR2 FNYEAQ. This CDR3 has 16 amino acids. CDR3 sequence reads: CASSSRLAGGQETQYF. Written as DNA, the CDR3 is TGTGCCAGCAGCTCCCGACTAGCGGGGGGCCAAGAGACCCAGTACTTC.

With regard to this clonotype: One junction end does not reproduce the germline sequence, and a read error may be involved. The V call is TRBV7-8, the J call TRBJ1-5; TRBD1 matches at 7 bases. CDR3 length: 15 amino acids. Germline CDR1 SGHVS, CDR2 FQNEAQ. The CDR3 nucleotides are TGTGCCGGCAGCTCACCCACCCCCCAGGGGGAGCCCCAGCATTTT. The encoded protein is CAGSSPTPQGEPQHF.

The chain links TRBV7-6 to TRBJ2-5; 14 positions agree with TRBD2. J gave up 6 bases and V 5 bases, and 8 bases lay outside the gene matches. This CDR3 comprises 16 residues. Germline V CDR1 and CDR2: SGHVS, FNYEAQ. The CDR3 DNA reads as TGTGCCAGCAGCGGCCGACTAGCGGGGGGGCCGAAGACCCAGTACTTC. This translates into CASSGRLAGGPKTQYF.

The chain combines TRBV9 with TRBJ1-5; unclear D gene. V dropped 0 bases and J dropped 4 bases, with 8 bases sitting between them. The V gene's germline CDR1 is SGDLS and CDR2 YYNGEE. CDR3 length: 14 residues. In nucleotides, the CDR3 is TGTGCCAGCAGCGTAGGTCTATTTAATCAGCCCCAGCATTTT. It is translated as CASSVGLFNQPQHF.